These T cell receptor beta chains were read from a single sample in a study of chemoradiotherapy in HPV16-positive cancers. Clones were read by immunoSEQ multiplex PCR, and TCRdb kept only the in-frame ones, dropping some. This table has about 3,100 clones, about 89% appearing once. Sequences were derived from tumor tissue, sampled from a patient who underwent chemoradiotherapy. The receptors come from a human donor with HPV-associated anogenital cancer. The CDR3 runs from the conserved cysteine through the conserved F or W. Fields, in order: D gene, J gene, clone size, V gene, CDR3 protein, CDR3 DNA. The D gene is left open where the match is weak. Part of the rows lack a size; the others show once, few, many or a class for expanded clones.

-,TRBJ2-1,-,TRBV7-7,CASSLMSEGFNEQFF,TGTGCCAGCAGCTTAATGTCGGAGGGCTTCAATGAGCAGTTCTTC
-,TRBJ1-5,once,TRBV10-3,CAITETINQPQHF,TGTGCCATCACCGAAACCATTAATCAGCCCCAGCATTTT
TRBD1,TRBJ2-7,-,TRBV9,CASSRGDRGTYEQYF,TGTGCCAGCAGCCGGGGGGACAGGGGGACCTACGAGCAGTACTTC
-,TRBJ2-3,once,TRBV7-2,CASSLSSTRTDTQYF,TGTGCCAGCAGCCTCTCCTCAACTCGAACAGATACGCAGTATTTT
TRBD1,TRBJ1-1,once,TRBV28,CASSLLSTGGRQAFF,TGTGCCAGCAGTTTGCTAAGTACAGGGGGCAGGCAAGCTTTCTTT
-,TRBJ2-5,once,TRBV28,CASSSAVAAETQYF,TGTGCCAGCAGTTCAGCGGTGGCCGCGGAGACCCAGTACTTC
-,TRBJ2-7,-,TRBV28,CASSLGGVHEQYF,TGTGCCAGCAGTTTGGGTGGGGTCCACGAGCAGTACTTC
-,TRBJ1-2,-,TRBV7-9,CASSLGGDNYGYTF,TGTGCCAGCAGCTTAGGTGGGGATAACTATGGCTACACCTTC
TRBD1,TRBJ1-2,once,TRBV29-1,CSVWTGEGYTF,TGCAGCGTATGGACAGGGGAAGGCTACACCTTC
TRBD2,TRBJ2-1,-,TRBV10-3,CAISAGLAGGYNNEQFF,TGTGCCATCAGTGCGGGACTAGCGGGAGGGTATAACAATGAGCAGTTCTTC
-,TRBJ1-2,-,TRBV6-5,CASTPGVNYGYTF,TGTGCCAGCACCCCTGGAGTTAACTATGGCTACACCTTC
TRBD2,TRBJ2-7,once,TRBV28,CASSSGASGAREQYF,TGTGCCAGCAGTTCAGGGGCTAGCGGGGCCCGGGAGCAGTACTTC
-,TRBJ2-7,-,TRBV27,CASSRGTASYEQYF,TGTGCCAGCAGTCGGGGGACTGCATCCTACGAGCAGTACTTC
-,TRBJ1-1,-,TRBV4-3,CASSQETANTEAFF,TGCGCCAGCAGCCAAGAGACCGCAAACACTGAAGCTTTCTTT
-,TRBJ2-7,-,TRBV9,CASSVATGDYEQYF,TGTGCCAGCAGCGTAGCTACGGGGGACTACGAGCAGTACTTC
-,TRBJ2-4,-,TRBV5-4,CASSPAGPHKNIQYF,TGTGCCAGCAGCCCGGCCGGGCCCCACAAAAACATTCAGTACTTC
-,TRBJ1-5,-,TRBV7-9,CALGRSDGQPQHF,TGTGCCTTGGGGAGATCTGACGGCCAGCCCCAGCATTTT
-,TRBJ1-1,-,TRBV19,CASTPGIRGDTEAFF,TGTGCCAGTACCCCGGGAATCCGGGGGGACACTGAAGCTTTCTTT
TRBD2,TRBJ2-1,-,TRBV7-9,CASGLAGNEQFF,TGTGCCAGCGGGCTAGCGGGAAATGAGCAGTTCTTC
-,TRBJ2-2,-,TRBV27,CASSLSYNTGELFF,TGTGCCAGCAGTTTATCCTATAACACCGGGGAGCTGTTTTTT
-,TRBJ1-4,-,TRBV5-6,CASSLGVGEKLFF,TGTGCCAGCAGCTTGGGAGTTGGCGAAAAACTGTTTTTT
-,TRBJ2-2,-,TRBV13,CASSLWSGVTLTGELFF,TGTGCCAGCAGCTTATGGTCTGGGGTTACCCTCACCGGGGAGCTGTTTTTT
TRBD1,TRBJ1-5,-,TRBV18,CASSPTGGEQPQHF,TGTGCCAGCTCACCGACAGGGGGGGAGCAGCCCCAGCATTTT
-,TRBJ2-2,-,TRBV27,CASSLSSGPLNTGELFF,TGTGCCAGCAGTTTATCTTCGGGCCCCCTAAACACCGGGGAGCTGTTTTTT
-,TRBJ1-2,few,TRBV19,CASSRANYGYTF,TGTGCCAGTAGTAGGGCTAACTATGGCTACACCTTC
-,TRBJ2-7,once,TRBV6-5,CASSPGGSSYEQYF,TGTGCCAGCAGCCCTGGGGGTAGCTCCTACGAGCAGTACTTC
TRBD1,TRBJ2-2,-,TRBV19,CASRPGQGAGELFF,TGTGCCAGTAGGCCGGGACAGGGGGCCGGGGAGCTGTTTTTT
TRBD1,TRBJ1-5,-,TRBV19,CASSIDPLRRGRQPQHF,TGTGCCAGTAGTATAGATCCCCTCCGTAGGGGGCGCCAGCCCCAGCATTTT
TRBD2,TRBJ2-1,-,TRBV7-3,CASSMGTSGNNEQFF,TGTGCCAGCAGCATGGGGACTAGCGGGAATAATGAGCAGTTCTTC
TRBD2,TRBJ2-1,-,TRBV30,CATELAGPYNEQFF,TGTGCCACCGAACTAGCGGGACCCTACAATGAGCAGTTCTTC
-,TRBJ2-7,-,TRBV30,CAWSTRSELEQYF,TGTGCCTGGAGTACGCGCAGCGAACTGGAGCAGTACTTC
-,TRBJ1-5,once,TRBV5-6,CASSLSQNQPQHF,TGTGCCAGCAGCTTGTCCCAGAATCAGCCCCAGCATTTT
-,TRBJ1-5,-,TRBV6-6,CASSPRTGSNQPQHF,TGTGCCAGCAGTCCCCGGACTGGAAGCAATCAGCCCCAGCATTTT
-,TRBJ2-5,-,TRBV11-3,CASSLDRARQETQYF,TGTGCCAGCAGCTTAGATCGGGCCCGACAAGAGACCCAGTACTTC
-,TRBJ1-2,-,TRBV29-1,CSVEVLGSGGYTF,TGCAGCGTTGAAGTCTTAGGGAGCGGTGGCTACACCTTC
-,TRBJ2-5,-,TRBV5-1,CASSLGDKGETQYF,TGCGCCAGCAGCTTGGGGGATAAGGGTGAGACCCAGTACTTC
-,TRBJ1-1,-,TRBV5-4,CASSLGRREGPEAFF,TGTGCCAGCAGCTTGGGGCGCAGGGAGGGCCCTGAAGCTTTCTTT
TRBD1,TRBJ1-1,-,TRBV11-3,CASSFDRGSEAFF,TGTGCCAGCAGCTTCGACAGGGGATCTGAAGCTTTCTTT
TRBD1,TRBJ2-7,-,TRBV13,CASSGQGAYEQYF,TGTGCCAGCAGCGGGCAGGGGGCCTACGAGCAGTACTTC
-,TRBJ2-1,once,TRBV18,CASSPPTGPRGDEQFF,TGTGCCAGCTCACCACCAACTGGGCCGCGGGGCGATGAGCAGTTCTTC
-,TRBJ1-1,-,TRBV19,CASSLHTEAFF,TGTGCCAGTAGTCTCCACACTGAAGCTTTCTTT
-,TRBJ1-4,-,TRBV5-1,CASSLANEKLFF,TGCGCCAGCAGCTTGGCTAATGAAAAACTGTTTTTT
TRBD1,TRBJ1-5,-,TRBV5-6,CASSLGSGTGGQPQHF,TGTGCCAGCAGCTTGGGCTCCGGGACAGGGGGGCAGCCCCAGCATTTT
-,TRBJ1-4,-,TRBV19,CASPNTYYATNEKLFF,TGTGCCAGCCCCAATACTTATTATGCAACTAATGAAAAACTGTTTTTT
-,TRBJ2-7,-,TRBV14,CASSSGLYSYEQYF,TGTGCCAGCAGCTCGGGACTGTACTCCTACGAGCAGTACTTC
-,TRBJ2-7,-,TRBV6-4,CASSDSSTPDDYEQYF,TGTGCCAGCAGTGACTCCTCCACGCCGGATGACTACGAGCAGTACTTC
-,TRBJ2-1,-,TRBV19,CASSETARGEQFF,TGTGCCAGTAGTGAAACCGCTAGGGGGGAGCAGTTCTTC
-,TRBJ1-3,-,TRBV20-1,CSVPSGNTIYF,TGCAGTGTCCCCTCTGGAAACACCATATATTTT
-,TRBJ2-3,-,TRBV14,CASSQDWADTQYF,TGTGCCAGCAGCCAAGATTGGGCAGATACGCAGTATTTT
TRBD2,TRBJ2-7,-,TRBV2,CASSEAPSAGSSYEQYF,TGTGCCAGCAGTGAAGCCCCTTCAGCGGGAAGCTCCTACGAGCAGTACTTC
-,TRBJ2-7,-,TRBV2,CASRGEYEQYF,TGTGCCAGCAGGGGAGAGTACGAGCAGTACTTC
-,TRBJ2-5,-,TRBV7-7,CASSFSHTVGETQYF,TGTGCCAGCAGCTTCTCACATACTGTAGGAGAGACCCAGTACTTC